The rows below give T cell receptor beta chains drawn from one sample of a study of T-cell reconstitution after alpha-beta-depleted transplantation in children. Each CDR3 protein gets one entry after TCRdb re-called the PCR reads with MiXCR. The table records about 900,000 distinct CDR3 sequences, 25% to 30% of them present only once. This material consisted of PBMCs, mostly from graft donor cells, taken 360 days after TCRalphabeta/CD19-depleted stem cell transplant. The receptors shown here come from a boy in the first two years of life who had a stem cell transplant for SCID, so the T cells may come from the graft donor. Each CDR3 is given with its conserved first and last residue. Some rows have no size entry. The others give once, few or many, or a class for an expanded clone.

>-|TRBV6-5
CASSYGTASYEQYF
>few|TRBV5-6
CASTAWDNEQFF
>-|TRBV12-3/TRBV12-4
CASSTIAYQPQHF
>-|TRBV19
CASSFASGAYNEQFF
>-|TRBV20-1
CSVRSTGPDSYEQYF
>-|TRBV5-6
CASRMTGAGANVLTF
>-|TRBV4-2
CASSQGGSGGQETQYF
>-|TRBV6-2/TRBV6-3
CASSYSKYGGNYNEQFF
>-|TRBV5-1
CASSLAQTTHNEQFF
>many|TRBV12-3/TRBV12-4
CASRQQGLNSPLHF
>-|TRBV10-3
CAIRGTGPSYEQYF
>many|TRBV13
CASSDRGTEAFF
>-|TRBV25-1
CASSLRVSGDEQFF
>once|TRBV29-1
CSVEEGFSGNTIYF
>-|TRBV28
CASKGLWGTQYF
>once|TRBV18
CAAGDRSTDTQYF
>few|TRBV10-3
CAIKRGGSYEQYF
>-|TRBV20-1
CSAKTSGANVLTF
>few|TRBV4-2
CASSFGLASVGELFF
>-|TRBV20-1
CSARVNNANTGELFF
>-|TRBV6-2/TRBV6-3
CASTPGGSYNEQFF
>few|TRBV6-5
CASKGNTDTQYF
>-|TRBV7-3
CASSLGDTYQETQYF
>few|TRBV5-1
CASSLARLEKKAQYF
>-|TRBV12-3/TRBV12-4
CASSRIGGEQFF
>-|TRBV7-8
CASSPWSAGGYNEQFF
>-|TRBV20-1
CSAWTSGGYTDTQYF
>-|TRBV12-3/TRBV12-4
CASTHTPGLAQYF
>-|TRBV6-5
CASSYSPGLPYEQYF
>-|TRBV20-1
CSARGGGGAYNEQFF
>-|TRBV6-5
CASSYSDSKETQYF